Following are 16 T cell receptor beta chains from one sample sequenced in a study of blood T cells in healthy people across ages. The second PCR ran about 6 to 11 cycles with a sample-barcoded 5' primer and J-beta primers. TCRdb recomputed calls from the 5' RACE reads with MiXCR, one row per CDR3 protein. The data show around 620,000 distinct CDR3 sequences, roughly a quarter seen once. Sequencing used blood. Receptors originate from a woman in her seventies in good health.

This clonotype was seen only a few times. The CDR3 DNA follows: TGTGCCAGCACTACGGGTAAAGAGCAGTTCTTC. Translation: CASTTGKEQFF. The rearrangement joins TRBV12-3 or TRBV12-4 to TRBJ2-1; unclear D gene. Between the trimmed V and J ends, which lost 7 bases and 10 bases, there was a span of 11 bases. The length of the CDR3 is 11 residues.

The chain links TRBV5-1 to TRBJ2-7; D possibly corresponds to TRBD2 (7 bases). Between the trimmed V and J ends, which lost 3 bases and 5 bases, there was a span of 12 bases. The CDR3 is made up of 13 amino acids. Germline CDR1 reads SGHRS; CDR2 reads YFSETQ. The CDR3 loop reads CASSYRGGNEQYF. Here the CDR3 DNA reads TGCGCCAGCAGCTACCGCGGGGGCAACGAGCAGTACTTC.

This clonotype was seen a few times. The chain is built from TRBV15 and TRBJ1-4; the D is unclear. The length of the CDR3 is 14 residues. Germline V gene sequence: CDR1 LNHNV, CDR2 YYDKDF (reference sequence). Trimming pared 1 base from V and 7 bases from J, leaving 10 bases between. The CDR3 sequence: CATSRGGRTEKLFF. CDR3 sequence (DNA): TGTGCCACCAGCAGAGGAGGCAGGACTGAAAAACTGTTTTTT.

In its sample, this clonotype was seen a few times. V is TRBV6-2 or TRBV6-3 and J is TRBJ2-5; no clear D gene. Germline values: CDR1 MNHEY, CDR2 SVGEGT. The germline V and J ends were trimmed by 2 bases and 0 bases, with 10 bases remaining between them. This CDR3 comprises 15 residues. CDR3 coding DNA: TGTGCCAGCAGTTACCGACGGCCGGACCAAGAGACCCAGTACTTC. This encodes CASSYRRPDQETQYF.

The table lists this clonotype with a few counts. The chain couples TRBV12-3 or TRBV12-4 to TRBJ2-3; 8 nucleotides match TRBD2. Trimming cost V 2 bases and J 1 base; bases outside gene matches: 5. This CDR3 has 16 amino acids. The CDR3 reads CASSLYGGGRTDTQYF. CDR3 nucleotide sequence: TGTGCCAGCAGTTTATACGGGGGGGGCCGCACAGATACGCAGTATTTT.

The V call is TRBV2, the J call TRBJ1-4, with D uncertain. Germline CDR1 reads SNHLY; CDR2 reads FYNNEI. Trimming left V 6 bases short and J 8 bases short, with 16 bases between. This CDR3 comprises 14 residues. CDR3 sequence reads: CASRKTASGEKLFF. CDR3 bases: TGTGCCAGCAGAAAAACAGCTTCCGGGGAAAAACTGTTTTTT.

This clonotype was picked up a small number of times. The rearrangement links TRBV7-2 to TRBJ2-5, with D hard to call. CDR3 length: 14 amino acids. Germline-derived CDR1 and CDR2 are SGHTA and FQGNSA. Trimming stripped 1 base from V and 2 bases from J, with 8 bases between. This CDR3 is CASSLVLGQETQYF. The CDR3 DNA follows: TGTGCCAGCAGCTTAGTTCTGGGGCAAGAGACCCAGTACTTC.

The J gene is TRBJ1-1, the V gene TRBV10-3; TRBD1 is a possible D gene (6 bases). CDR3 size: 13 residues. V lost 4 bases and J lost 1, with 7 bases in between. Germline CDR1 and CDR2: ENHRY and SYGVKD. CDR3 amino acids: CAISGGANTEAFF. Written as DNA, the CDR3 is TGTGCCATCAGTGGGGGGGCGAACACTGAAGCTTTCTTT.

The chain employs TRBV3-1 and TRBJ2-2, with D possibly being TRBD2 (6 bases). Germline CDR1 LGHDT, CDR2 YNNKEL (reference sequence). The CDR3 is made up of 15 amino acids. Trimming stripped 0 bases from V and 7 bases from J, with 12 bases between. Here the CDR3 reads CASSQETRLGGELFF. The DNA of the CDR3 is TGTGCCAGCAGCCAAGAAACTAGACTAGGCGGGGAGCTGTTTTTT.

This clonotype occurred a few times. CDR3 protein: CASSLFGRSTGNTEAFF. The CDR3 nucleotides are TGCGCCAGCAGCTTGTTTGGGAGATCGACAGGGAACACTGAAGCTTTCTTT. The chain recombines TRBV5-1 with TRBJ1-1; possible D gene TRBD1, 6 bases. The CDR3 has 17 residues. Germline V gives CDR1 SGHRS, CDR2 YFSETQ. Trimming removed 1 base at V and 1 base at J, with 17 bases between.

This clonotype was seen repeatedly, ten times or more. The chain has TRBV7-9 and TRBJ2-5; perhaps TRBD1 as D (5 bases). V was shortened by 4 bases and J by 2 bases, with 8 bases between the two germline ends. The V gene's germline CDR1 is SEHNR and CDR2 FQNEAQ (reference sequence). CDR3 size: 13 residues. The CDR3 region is CASSSTVQETQYF. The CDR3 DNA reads TGTGCCAGCAGCTCGACAGTTCAAGAGACCCAGTACTTC.

CDR3 loop: CASSKDPRGSSQGTQYF. The CDR3 DNA reads as TGTGCCAGCAGTAAAGACCCTAGGGGGTCGTCCCAAGGGACCCAGTACTTC. The J gene is TRBJ2-1, the V gene TRBV21-1; TRBD1 was called by the table and not checked on the DNA. The J call is uncertain, as TRBJ2-5 better fits the DNA end. TRBV21-1 has pseudogene status. The length of the CDR3 is 17 residues.

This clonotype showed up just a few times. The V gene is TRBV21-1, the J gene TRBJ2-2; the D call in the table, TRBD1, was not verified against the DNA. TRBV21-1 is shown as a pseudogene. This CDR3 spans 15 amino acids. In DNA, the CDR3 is TGTGCCAGCAGCAAAGGAAGGGGGAACACCGGGGAGCTGTTTTTT. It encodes CASSKGRGNTGELFF.

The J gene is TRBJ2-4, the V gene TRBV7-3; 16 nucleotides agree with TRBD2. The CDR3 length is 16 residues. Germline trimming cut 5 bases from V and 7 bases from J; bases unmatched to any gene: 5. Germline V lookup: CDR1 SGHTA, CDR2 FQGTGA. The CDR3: CASSPKGLAGGNIQYF. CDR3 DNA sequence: TGTGCCAGCAGCCCTAAGGGACTAGCGGGGGGGAACATTCAGTACTTC.

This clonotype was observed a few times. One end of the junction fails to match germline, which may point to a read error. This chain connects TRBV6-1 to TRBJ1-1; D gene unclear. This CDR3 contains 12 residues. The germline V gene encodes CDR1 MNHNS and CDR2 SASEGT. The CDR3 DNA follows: TGTGCCAGCGGTGAAGTCGGGACTGAAGCTTTCTTT. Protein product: CASGEVGTEAFF.

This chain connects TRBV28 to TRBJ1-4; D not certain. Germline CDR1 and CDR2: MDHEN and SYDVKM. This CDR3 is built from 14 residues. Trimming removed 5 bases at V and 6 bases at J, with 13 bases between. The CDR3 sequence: CASSLRLGYEKLFF. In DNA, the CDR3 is TGTGCCAGCAGTCTCCGACTAGGGTATGAAAAACTGTTTTTT.